The 10 T cell receptor beta chains given below trace back to one sample, sequenced in a study of shared clonotypes between healthy human individuals (dated by TCRdb to 2019 to 2021). Libraries came from the immunoSEQ multiplex PCR assay. TCRdb stores this immuneACCESS table with in-frame sequences only. Part of the clones is absent; in the studies checked, under half of the shortfall reflects unresolved V genes, and no reason is known for the rest. The sample contains around 500,000 clones, around 80% of them found a single time. The leading ten clones occupy around 13% of the sample. The sequencing input was PBMCs. Every receptor here comes from a middle-aged woman in good health. Some clones in this sample may be carry-over from other donors' samples.

DNA of the CDR3: TGTGCCAGCAGTTTAGCCAACAGGGCCGTAGCCAAAAACATTCAGTACTTC. Encoded protein: CASSLANRAVAKNIQYF. The rearrangement links TRBV28 to TRBJ2-4; TRBD1 is a possible D gene (6 bases). V lost 2 bases to trimming and J lost 0 bases, with 14 bases between them. Germline CDR1 is MDHEN and CDR2 is SYDVKM. The CDR3 covers 17 residues.

The chain has TRBV28 and TRBJ1-2; D gene ambiguous. Trimming removed 4 bases at V and 4 bases at J, with 19 bases between. This CDR3 contains 16 residues. CDR1 is MDHEN and CDR2 is SYDVKM in the germline V gene. The CDR3 spells CASSSPRIENLYGYTF. CDR3 in DNA: TGTGCCAGCAGTTCCCCCCGTATTGAGAACCTCTATGGCTACACCTTC.

This chain uses TRBV9 with TRBJ2-1, with 8 bases fitting TRBD2. CDR3 size: 15 residues. With V trimmed by 0 bases and J by 2 bases, 1 base remained unmatched. The germline V gene encodes CDR1 SGDLS and CDR2 YYNGEE. The DNA for the CDR3 is TGTGCCAGCAGCGTAGCGCGGGGGGCCTACAATGAGCAGTTCTTC. Its translation is CASSVARGAYNEQFF.

The chain employs TRBV7-2 and TRBJ2-2; possibly TRBD2 for D (6 bases). Germline V gene data show CDR1 as SGHTA and CDR2 as FQGNSA. The CDR3 is made up of 14 amino acids. V was pared by 5 bases and J by 5 bases, with 12 bases between. CDR3 in amino acids: CASSQEGMTGELFF. For the CDR3, the DNA is TGTGCCAGCAGCCAGGAGGGGATGACCGGGGAGCTGTTTTTT.

V usage is TRBV5-1 and J usage is TRBJ2-3; TRBD2 matches 14 bases. Unmatched junction bases numbered 5, after V lost 4 bases and J lost 4 bases. The CDR3 is 16 amino acids. Germline CDR1 reads SGHRS; CDR2 reads YFSETQ. In DNA form, the CDR3 reads TGCGCCAGCAGCCAGGGACTAGCGGGAGAGGCAGATACGCAGTATTTT. The encoded protein is CASSQGLAGEADTQYF.

The chain employs TRBV13 and TRBJ2-1; 7 positions agree with TRBD2. After removal of 4 bases from V and 9 bases from J, the junction contained 12 bases not matched to a gene. This CDR3 has 15 residues. Germline-derived CDR1 and CDR2 are PRHDT and FYEKMQ (reference sequence). In nucleotides, the CDR3 is TGTGCCAGCAGCTCCCGACTAGCCGGCCCCTCTGAGCAGTTCTTC. Translating it yields CASSSRLAGPSEQFF.

The rearrangement links TRBV6-6 to TRBJ2-2; D is tentatively TRBD1 or TRBD2 (5 bases each). The CDR3 extends over 14 amino acids. Germline V gene data show CDR1 as MNHNY and CDR2 as SVGAGI (reference sequence). Trimming pared 6 bases from V and 7 bases from J, leaving 15 bases between. The CDR3 DNA reads TGTGCCAGCAGAAAGGACAAAGGGAGCGGGGAGCTGTTTTTT. Translation gives CASRKDKGSGELFF.

In its sample, this clone was seen a few times. The same CDR3 can be traced to other DNA sequences in this sample. The gene calls are TRBV7-9 and TRBJ1-1, with TRBD1 as a possible D gene (5 bases). V lost 2 bases and J lost 3, with 7 bases in between. Germline V gene sequence: CDR1 SEHNR, CDR2 FQNEAQ (reference sequence). The length of the CDR3 is 13 residues. The CDR3 DNA is TGTGCCAGCAGCTTATTGGGGGACACTGAAGCTTTCTTT. It yields the protein CASSLLGDTEAFF.

This clone was detected only a few times. The chain carries TRBV29-1 and TRBJ1-4, with D possibly matching TRBD1 (6 bases). CDR3 length: 15 amino acids. V lost 5 bases to trimming and J lost 6 bases, with 19 bases between them. The V gene's germline CDR1 is SQVTM and CDR2 ANQGSEA. CDR3 residues: CSVYDTGQLDEKLFF. CDR3 in DNA: TGCAGCGTTTACGACACAGGACAGTTGGATGAAAAACTGTTTTTT.

The CDR3 here is CASSPNRGSNRPQHF. In nucleotides, the CDR3 is TGTGCCAGCAGTCCCAATCGGGGGAGCAACCGGCCCCAGCATTTT. V gene TRBV6-4 combines with J gene TRBJ1-5, with D tentatively TRBD1 (5 bases). CDR1 is MRHNA, CDR2 SNTAGT, per germline. V was clipped by 5 bases and J by 9 bases, with 20 bases between them. There are 15 residues in the CDR3.